The 19 T cell receptor beta chains listed next were all sequenced from one sample in a study of blood T cell repertoires in COVID-19. Profiled with immunoSEQ multiplex PCR; TCRdb holds only in-frame clones, not every one. The sample shows some 120,000 clones, around four fifths of them seen only once. Sequences were obtained from peripheral blood. These TCRs come from a human donor in a cohort sampled during active COVID-19.

The V and J genes are TRBV11-2 and TRBJ1-3; D not certain. Germline CDR1 reads SGHAT; CDR2 reads FQNNGV. The V end lost 8 bases, the J end lost 3 bases, and 8 bases lay between the germline ends. The CDR3 length is 12 residues. CDR3 amino acids: CASHNGGNTIYF. The CDR3 nucleotides are TGTGCCAGCCATAACGGTGGAAACACCATATATTTT. The full variable domain, rest sourced from reference TRBV11-2 and TRBJ1-3, is EAGVAQSPRYKIIEKRQSVAFWCNPISGHATLYWYQQILGQGPKLLIQFQNNGVVDDSQLPKDRFSAERLKGVDSTLKIQPAKLEDSAVYLCASHNGGNTIYFGEGSWLTVV.

This clone occurred once. J is TRBJ2-1 and V is TRBV5-1; 7 bases agree with TRBD1. Germline V gene sequence: CDR1 SGHRS, CDR2 YFSETQ. The CDR3 covers 17 residues. J was trimmed by 4 bases and V by 4 bases; bases with no gene match: 14. Here the CDR3 DNA reads TGCGCCAGCAGCCCTTCATCGGCCGGGACAGATTACAATGAGCAGTTCTTC. Its translation: CASSPSSAGTDYNEQFF. Variable domain in full (rest from reference TRBV5-1 and TRBJ2-1): KAGVTQTPRYLIKTRGQQVTLSCSPISGHRSVSWYQQTPGQGLQFLFEYFSETQRNKGNFPGRFSGRQFSNSRSEMNVSTLELGDSALYLCASSPSSAGTDYNEQFFGPGTRLTVL.

The chain carries TRBV10-2 and TRBJ2-2, with TRBD2 matching 8 bases. CDR1 is WSHSY, CDR2 SAAADI, per germline. V lost 8 bases and J lost 3; bases outside the gene matches: 17. The CDR3 totals 18 residues. CDR3 in amino acids: CASLRDGRGGSDTGELFF. The CDR3 coding sequence is TGCGCCAGCCTCCGGGACGGACGGGGGGGCAGCGACACCGGGGAGCTGTTTTTT.

This chain joins TRBV5-6 and TRBJ2-1; D is undetermined. This CDR3 spans 11 amino acids. Looked up from germline, CDR1 is SGHDT and CDR2 is YYEEEE. The V end was cut by 0 bases, the J end by 10 bases, with 5 bases between. This chain's CDR3 is CASSLVQEQFF. CDR3 DNA sequence: TGTGCCAGCAGCTTGGTACAGGAGCAGTTCTTC.

V is TRBV30 and J is TRBJ1-4, with D hard to call. This CDR3 has 14 residues. CDR1 is GTSNPN and CDR2 is SVGIG in the germline V gene (reference sequence). V gave up 0 bases and J gave up 8 bases, with 13 bases separating them. In nucleotides, the CDR3 is TGTGCCTGGAGTGTTAGGGCGGGTGGGGAAAAACTGTTTTTT. This encodes CAWSVRAGGEKLFF.

This rearrangement joins TRBV5-6 to TRBJ1-4; the D gene is possibly TRBD1 (5 bases). Deletions cut 0 bases from V and 4 bases from J, with 7 bases between. In germline, CDR1 is SGHDT, CDR2 YYEEEE. CDR3 length equals 14 residues. The DNA for the CDR3 is TGTGCCAGCAGCTTGGCAGGGAATAATGAAAAACTGTTTTTT. It is translated as CASSLAGNNEKLFF.

This chain joins TRBV15 and TRBJ2-3; TRBD1 agrees at 7 bases. Germline CDR1 reads LNHNV; CDR2 reads YYDKDF (reference sequence). The V and J ends lost 0 bases and 6 bases, in that order; junction bases with no gene match: 6. The CDR3 covers 15 residues. CDR3 DNA sequence: TGTGCCACCAGCAGAGATAACAGGGGATGGGATACGCAGTATTTT. It codes for CATSRDNRGWDTQYF.

This chain uses TRBV2 with TRBJ2-5; 7 bases are a match to TRBD2. Germline CDR1 reads SNHLY; CDR2 reads FYNNEI. V was pared by 2 bases and J by 3 bases, with 6 bases of the junction left unmatched. CDR3 length equals 15 residues. The CDR3 loop reads CASSERSLAEETQYF. The CDR3 DNA reads as TGTGCCAGCAGTGAAAGATCCCTAGCGGAAGAGACCCAGTACTTC.

CDR3 in amino acids: CASTQEAGGEKLFF. The CDR3 DNA sequence: TGTGCCAGCACCCAAGAAGCAGGGGGTGAAAAACTGTTTTTT. The chain links TRBV7-8 to TRBJ1-4; TRBD1 aligns across 7 bases. V shed 7 bases and J 7 bases; nucleotides not matched to a gene: 9. The V gene's germline CDR1 is SGHVS and CDR2 FQNEAQ. This CDR3 is built from 14 residues.

The rearrangement joins TRBV12-3 or TRBV12-4 to TRBJ1-2, with a possible D match to TRBD1 (5 bases). The length of the CDR3 is 11 residues. The V end was cut by 5 bases, the J end by 10 bases, with 11 bases between. DNA for the CDR3: TGTGCCAGCAGTGCGGGACGGGACTACACCTTC. It is translated as CASSAGRDYTF.

In nucleotides, the CDR3 is TGTGCCAGCAGCTCGGTGAACACTGAAGCTTTCTTT. It codes for CASSSVNTEAFF. This rearrangement joins TRBV6-6 to TRBJ1-1; D call uncertain. The V gene lost 6 bases and the J gene lost 0 bases, with 5 bases spanning the gap. CDR1 MNHNY and CDR2 SVGAGI come from the germline V gene (reference sequence). This CDR3 is built from 12 residues.

The rearrangement joins TRBV2 to TRBJ2-7, with D perhaps TRBD1 (5 bases). The germline V and J ends were trimmed by 7 bases and 3 bases, with 10 bases remaining between them. CDR3 length: 12 amino acids. The germline V gene encodes CDR1 SNHLY and CDR2 FYNNEI. The CDR3 coding sequence is TGTGCCAGCACCCGTCAGGGCTACGAGCAGTACTTC. It encodes CASTRQGYEQYF.

For this clone: The same CDR3 is also encoded by other DNA sequences in this sample. This chain connects TRBV7-9 to TRBJ1-5; 7 bases map to TRBD1. Per germline, CDR1 SEHNR and CDR2 FQNEAQ (reference sequence). Unmatched junction bases numbered 3, after V lost 5 bases and J lost 2 bases. The CDR3 contains 14 residues. The CDR3 spells CASSPGQGNQPQHF. The DNA of the CDR3 is TGTGCCAGCAGCCCTGGACAGGGCAATCAGCCCCAGCATTTT. Full variable domain (remainder filled in from reference TRBV7-9 and TRBJ1-5): DTGVSQNPRHKITKRGQNVTFRCDPISEHNRLYWYRQTLGQGPEFLTYFQNEAQLEKSRLLSDRFSAERPKGSFSTLEIQRTEQGDSAMYLCASSPGQGNQPQHFGDGTRLSIL.

The V gene is TRBV10-3, the J gene TRBJ2-1; TRBD2 aligns across 11 bases. With 6 bases clipped from V and 0 bases from J, the junction kept 13 bases outside the gene matches. The CDR3 is 19 residues long. Germline V CDR1 and CDR2: ENHRY, SYGVKD. The CDR3 DNA follows: TGTGCCATCAGGGGTTTTGGGCTAGCGGGGGGTCCCTCCTACAATGAGCAGTTCTTC. Translation gives CAIRGFGLAGGPSYNEQFF.

The chain combines TRBV6-5 with TRBJ1-1; 7 positions match TRBD1. Germline V lookup: CDR1 MNHEY, CDR2 SVGAGI. The CDR3 loop spans 14 amino acids. With 5 bases clipped from V and 5 bases from J, the junction kept 8 bases outside the gene matches. This CDR3 is CASSSQGVWTEAFF. Here the CDR3 DNA reads TGTGCCAGCAGTAGTCAGGGGGTTTGGACTGAAGCTTTCTTT.

The V and J genes are TRBV14 and TRBJ2-7, with 8 bases matching TRBD2. This CDR3 has 17 residues. The germline V gene encodes CDR1 SGHDN and CDR2 FVKESK. V shed 0 bases and J 3 bases; nucleotides not matched to a gene: 10. The CDR3 reads CASSQDEWGLAGYEQYF. Here the CDR3 DNA reads TGTGCCAGCAGCCAAGATGAGTGGGGGCTAGCGGGCTACGAGCAGTACTTC.

This clone showed up just once. The chain uses TRBV11-2 and TRBJ1-2; the match to TRBD1 covers 8 bases. Germline V gene sequence: CDR1 SGHAT, CDR2 FQNNGV. The CDR3 is 13 residues long. V shed 4 bases, J shed 4 bases, and the junction held 2 bases outside the gene matches. CDR3 in DNA: TGTGCCAGCAGCTCGACAGGGGCCTATGGCTACACCTTC. Amino acid sequence: CASSSTGAYGYTF.

DNA for the CDR3: TGCGCCAGCAGCCAAGTCAGCGGACAGGAGCACTACGAGCAGTACTTC. Translation gives CASSQVSGQEHYEQYF. The chain employs TRBV4-1 and TRBJ2-7; 7 bases map to TRBD1. The V and J ends lost 1 base and 3 bases, in that order; junction bases with no gene match: 9. CDR1 MGHRA and CDR2 YSYEKL come from the germline V gene. This CDR3 has 16 residues.

V and J are TRBV19 and TRBJ2-3, with a possible D match to TRBD2 (6 bases). This CDR3 is built from 13 residues. V lost 0 bases, J lost 9 bases, and 10 bases lay in between. Per germline, CDR1 LNHDA and CDR2 SQIVND (reference sequence). CDR3 sequence (DNA): TGTGCCAGTAGTATAGATCGGACTAACACGCAGTATTTT. It encodes CASSIDRTNTQYF.